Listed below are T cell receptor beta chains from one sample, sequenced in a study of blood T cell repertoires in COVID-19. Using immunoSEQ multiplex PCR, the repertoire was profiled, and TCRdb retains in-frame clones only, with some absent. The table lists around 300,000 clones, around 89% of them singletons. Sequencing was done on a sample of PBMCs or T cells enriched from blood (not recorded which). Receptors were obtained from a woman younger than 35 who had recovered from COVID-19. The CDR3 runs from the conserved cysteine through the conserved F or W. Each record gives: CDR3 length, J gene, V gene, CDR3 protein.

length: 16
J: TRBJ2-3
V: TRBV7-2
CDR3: CASSRGLAVSTDTQYF

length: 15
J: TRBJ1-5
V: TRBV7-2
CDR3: CASSLGGNSNQPQHF

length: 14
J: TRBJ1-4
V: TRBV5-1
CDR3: CASAEGRYGEKLFF

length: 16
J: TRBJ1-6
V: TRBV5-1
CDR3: CASSLEGQGLGSPLHF

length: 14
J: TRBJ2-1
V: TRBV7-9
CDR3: CASSLAGVEDEQFF

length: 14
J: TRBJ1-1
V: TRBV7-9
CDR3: CASSITGKNTEAFF

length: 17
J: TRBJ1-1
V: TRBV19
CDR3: CASSIGAAGVMNTEAFF

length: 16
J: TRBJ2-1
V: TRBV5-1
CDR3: CASSLEEASSYNEQFF

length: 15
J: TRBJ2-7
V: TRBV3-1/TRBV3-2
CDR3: CASSQGRGRAYEQYF

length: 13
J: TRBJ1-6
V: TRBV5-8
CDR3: CASSGGTKQRGYF

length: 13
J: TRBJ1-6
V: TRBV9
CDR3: CASDRTGVSPLHF

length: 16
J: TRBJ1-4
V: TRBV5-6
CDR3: CASSSMDRGEGEKLFF

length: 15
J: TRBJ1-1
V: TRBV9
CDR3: CASSARDNLNTEAFF

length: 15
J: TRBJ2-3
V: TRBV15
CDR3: CATSRGDRGTDTQYF

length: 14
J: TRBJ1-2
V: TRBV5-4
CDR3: CASSLAREGYGYTF

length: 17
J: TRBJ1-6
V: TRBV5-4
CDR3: CASSPGRGDLYNSPLHF

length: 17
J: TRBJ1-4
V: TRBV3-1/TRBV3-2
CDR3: CASSQETGGMTREKLFF

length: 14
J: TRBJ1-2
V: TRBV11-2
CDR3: CASSLVGEGYGYTF

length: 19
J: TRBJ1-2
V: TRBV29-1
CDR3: CSAGQYDRGSMGLWDGYTF

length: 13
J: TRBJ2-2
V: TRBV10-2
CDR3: CASSYEGIGELFF

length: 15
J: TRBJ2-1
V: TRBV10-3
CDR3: CATLDVAGGKDEQFF

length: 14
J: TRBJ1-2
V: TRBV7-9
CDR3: CASSRDRGTYGYTF

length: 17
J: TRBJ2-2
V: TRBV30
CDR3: CAWSVPRTGLDTGELFF

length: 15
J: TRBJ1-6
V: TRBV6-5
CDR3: CASSYGQTYNSPLHF

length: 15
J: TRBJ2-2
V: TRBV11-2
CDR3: CASSAQGMEAGELFF

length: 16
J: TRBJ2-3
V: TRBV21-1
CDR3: CASSKLGQGGTDTQYF

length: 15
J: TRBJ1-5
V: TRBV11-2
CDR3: CASSLDRVGNQPQHF

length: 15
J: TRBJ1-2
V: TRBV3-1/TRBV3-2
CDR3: CASSPTTGANYGYTF

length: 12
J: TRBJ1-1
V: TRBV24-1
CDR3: CATSDLRGEAFF

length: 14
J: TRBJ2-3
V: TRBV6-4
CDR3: CASSDSEATDTQYF

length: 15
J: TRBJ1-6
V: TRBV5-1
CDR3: CASSLKNGADSPLHF

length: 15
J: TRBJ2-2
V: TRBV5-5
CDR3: CASSLVGQGAGELFF

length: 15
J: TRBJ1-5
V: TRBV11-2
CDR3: CASSRTGGENQPQHF

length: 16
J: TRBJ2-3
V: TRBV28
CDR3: CASSRSGQGASDTQYF

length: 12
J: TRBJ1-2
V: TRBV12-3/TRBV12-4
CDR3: CATAGQHYGYTF

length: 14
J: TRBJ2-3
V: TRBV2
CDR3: CASIGSPSTDTQYF